This TCR beta chain was identified during a study of cytomegalovirus exposure and HLA in healthy donors. About the research overall: Clustering assigned about 76% of the roughly 370 genotyped donors to the Caucasian-associated ancestry cluster.

PCR employed 60 Vbeta and 13 Jbeta primers. Assay: immunoSEQ multiplex PCR; the TCRdb copy retains only in-frame clones and omits some. The table shows 140,000 or so clones, with around 82% occurring only once. As concerns this clone: What it binds is not known.

Whole-study results and caveats: Some V segments, TRBV6-2 and TRBV6-3 among them, were indistinguishable and were therefore excluded. Specific recognition of CMV antigens was confirmed in vitro for a few chains (all CMV-associated).

The CDR3 spans 18 residues. From germline, CDR1 is SGHDT and CDR2 YYEEEE. Unmatched junction bases numbered 9, after V lost 4 bases and J lost 0 bases. Material for sequencing was PBMCs. The V gene is TRBV5-6, the J gene TRBJ2-4; TRBD2 aligns across 11 bases. The TCR comes from a female donor in good health and CMV-seronegative. CDR3 in amino acids: CASSLMLLAGVAKNIQYF. CDR3 coding DNA: TGTGCCAGCAGCCTTATGCTACTAGCGGGAGTAGCCAAAAACATTCAGTACTTC.